These 13 T cell receptor beta chains were all obtained from the same sample, sequenced in a study of shared clonotypes between healthy human individuals. Only CD45RO-negative cells positively selected for CCR7 counted as naive CD8 cells, so terminally differentiated effector memory CD45RA+ cells were excluded. The assay was immunoSEQ multiplex PCR, and TCRdb's table has in-frame clones only and misses some. The sample carries more than 2 million clones, about 95% recorded once. Sequencing was carried out using naive CD8+ T cells sorted from blood. The receptors were gathered from a man younger than 30 in good health.

The chain couples TRBV14 to TRBJ2-7; D is undetermined. Looked up from germline, CDR1 is SGHDN and CDR2 is FVKESK. CDR3 length equals 14 residues. With 5 bases removed from V and 2 bases from J, the gap between germline ends came to 13 bases. The CDR3 DNA follows: TGTGCCAGCAGCTCCGGACCCGTTACCTACGAGCAGTACTTC. This encodes CASSSGPVTYEQYF.

The rearrangement uses TRBV12-2 and TRBJ1-2; TRBD1, the D gene given by the table, was not confirmed from the DNA. TRBV12-2 is a known pseudogene. This CDR3 comprises 19 residues. CDR3 in amino acids: CASRSHRTNPEGTGSGYTF. In DNA form, the CDR3 reads TGTGCAAGTCGCTCCCATAGAACTAATCCAGAGGGGACAGGGAGTGGCTACACCTTC.

The chain joins TRBV5-4 to TRBJ2-6; D ambiguous. Germline CDR1 is SGHNT and CDR2 is YYREEE (reference sequence). This CDR3 contains 15 residues. V lost 4 bases and J lost 1, with 9 bases in between. This CDR3 is CASSPERSGANVLTF. In DNA form, the CDR3 reads TGTGCCAGCAGCCCAGAGCGATCTGGGGCCAACGTCCTGACTTTC. The entire variable domain, with the rest obtained from reference TRBV5-4 and TRBJ2-6, is as follows: ETGVTQSPTHLIKTRGQQVTLRCSSQSGHNTVSWYQQALGQGPQFIFQYYREEENGRGNFPPRFSGLQFPNYSSELNVNALELDDSALYLCASSPERSGANVLTFGAGSRLTVL.

With respect to this clone: At the DNA level, this CDR3 is encoded by other sequences in the same sample as well. This chain links TRBV27 with TRBJ2-2; D gene uncertain. V was clipped by 2 bases and J by 3 bases, with 7 bases between them. The CDR3 contains 14 residues. Germline V gene lookup returns CDR1 MNHEY and CDR2 SMNVEV (reference sequence). The CDR3 DNA sequence: TGTGCCAGCAGTTTAAGCCAGTACACCGGGGAGCTGTTTTTT. This encodes CASSLSQYTGELFF.

This clone was recorded once. The rearrangement joins TRBV5-4 to TRBJ1-6; 9 bases line up with TRBD1. This CDR3 spans 16 amino acids. V gave up 4 bases and J gave up 10 bases; unmatched junction bases: 12. Germline CDR1 reads SGHNT; CDR2 reads YYREEE (reference sequence). DNA for the CDR3: TGTGCCAGCAGCCGAAACGCGGGACAGGGTAGCTCACCCCTCCACTTT. Its translation: CASSRNAGQGSSPLHF.

The chain's CDR3 is CASSLPPSSGTRADTQYF. For the CDR3, the DNA is TGTGCCAGCAGCCTCCCCCCCTCTAGCGGCACTAGGGCAGATACGCAGTATTTT. The rearrangement uses TRBV11-3 and TRBJ2-3, with 7 bases identical to TRBD2. The V segment lost 5 bases and the J segment 4 bases; nucleotides outside the gene matches: 18. The length of the CDR3 is 18 residues. Germline V lookup: CDR1 SGHNT, CDR2 YENEEA. The variable domain in full, with the rest retrieved from reference TRBV11-3 and TRBJ2-3, is EAGVVQSPRYKIIEKKQPVAFWCNPISGHNTLYWYLQNLGQGPELLIRYENEEAVDDSQLPKDRFSAERLKGVDSTLKIQPAELGDSAVYLCASSLPPSSGTRADTQYFGPGTRLTVL.

This chain uses TRBV2 with TRBJ1-2; D is unresolved. CDR1 is SNHLY and CDR2 is FYNNEI in the germline V gene. CDR3 length equals 14 residues. Trimming removed 8 bases from V and 4 bases from J, with 17 bases in between. The CDR3 DNA sequence: TGTGCCAGCGAACCAGACGACGGGTCCTATGGCTACACCTTC. Protein product: CASEPDDGSYGYTF.

This clone was picked up a small number of times. The sample carries other DNA sequences with the same CDR3. The gene calls are TRBV6-5 and TRBJ2-7; 12 bases align to TRBD2. The CDR3 covers 15 residues. The trim removed 0 bases at V and 4 bases at J, leaving 1 base unmatched. The germline V gene encodes CDR1 MNHEY and CDR2 SVGAGI. DNA for the CDR3: TGTGCCAGCAGTTACTCGACTAGCGGGGGATACGAGCAGTACTTC. Translated: CASSYSTSGGYEQYF.

About this clone itself: Other DNA sequences from this sample encode an identical CDR3 as well. The J gene is TRBJ2-5, the V gene TRBV11-3; 7 bases align to TRBD2. Germline loops: CDR1 SGHNT, CDR2 YENEEA. Losses at the gene ends were 5 bases for V and 2 bases for J; bases not matched to a gene: 2. This CDR3 spans 13 amino acids. The CDR3 sequence: CASSRDYQETQYF. The CDR3 DNA is TGTGCCAGCAGCAGGGACTATCAAGAGACCCAGTACTTC.

J is TRBJ2-1 and V is TRBV19; 7 bases map to TRBD2. V was pared by 5 bases and J by 7 bases, with 8 bases of the junction left unmatched. This CDR3 is 14 amino acids long. CDR1 is LNHDA, CDR2 SQIVND, per germline (reference sequence). The CDR3 region has the DNA TGTGCCAGTAGTCCCGGCGGGGGAGGTAATGAGCAGTTCTTC. Protein sequence: CASSPGGGGNEQFF.

This clone was recorded once. The genes are TRBV4-1 and TRBJ2-7, with D hard to call. Germline loops: CDR1 MGHRA, CDR2 YSYEKL. The CDR3 sequence is 13 residues long. The V and J ends lost 4 bases and 2 bases respectively, with 9 bases between them. The CDR3 protein is CASSLPRAYEQYF. DNA of the CDR3: TGCGCCAGCAGCCTCCCCCGGGCCTACGAGCAGTACTTC.

The CDR3 bases are TGTGCCAGCAGTGGGCGACAGCGCCTCGATTCCCAGTACTTC. Residues: CASSGRQRLDSQYF. This rearrangement joins TRBV2 to TRBJ2-5, with D perhaps matching TRBD1 (5 bases). Germline V gene data show CDR1 as SNHLY and CDR2 as FYNNEI. The CDR3 is 14 amino acids. Trimming cost V 4 bases and J 9 bases, with 18 bases left between them.

The chain has TRBV4-2 and TRBJ2-7, with TRBD1 matching 7 bases. CDR3 length: 15 amino acids. Germline values: CDR1 LGHNA, CDR2 YNFKEQ. Trimming took 3 bases from V and 2 from J; bases not matched to a gene: 7. CDR3 residues: CASSHQRQGPYEQYF. The CDR3 region has the DNA TGTGCCAGCAGCCATCAAAGACAGGGCCCCTACGAGCAGTACTTC.